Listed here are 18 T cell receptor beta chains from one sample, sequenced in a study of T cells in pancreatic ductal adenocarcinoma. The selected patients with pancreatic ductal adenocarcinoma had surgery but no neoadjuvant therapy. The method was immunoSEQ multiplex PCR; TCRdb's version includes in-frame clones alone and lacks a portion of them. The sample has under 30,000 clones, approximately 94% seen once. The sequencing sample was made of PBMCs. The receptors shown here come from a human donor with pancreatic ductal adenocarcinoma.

This chain's CDR3 is CASSLARVSGDTQYF. The DNA for the CDR3 is TGTGCCAGCAGCTTGGCCAGGGTCTCAGGGGATACGCAGTATTTT. The chain uses TRBV5-5 and TRBJ2-3; D is perhaps TRBD1 (5 bases). Per the germline V gene, CDR1 is SGHKS and CDR2 is YYEKEE (reference sequence). The CDR3 sequence is 15 residues long. V shed 0 bases and J shed 6 bases, with 14 bases lying between them.

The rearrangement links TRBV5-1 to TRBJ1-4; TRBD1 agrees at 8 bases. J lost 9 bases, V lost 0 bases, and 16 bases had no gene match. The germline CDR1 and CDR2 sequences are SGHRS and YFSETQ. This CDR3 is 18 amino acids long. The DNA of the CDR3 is TGCGCCAGCAGCTTGGACCCCCCCGGACAGGGCGGAAGGAAAAAACTGTTTTTT. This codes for CASSLDPPGQGGRKKLFF.

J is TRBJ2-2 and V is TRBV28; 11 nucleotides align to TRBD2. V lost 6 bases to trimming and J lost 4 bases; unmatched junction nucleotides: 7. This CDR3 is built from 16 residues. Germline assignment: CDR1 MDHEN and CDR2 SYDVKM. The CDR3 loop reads CASRTSGSGTTGELFF. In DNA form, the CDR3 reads TGTGCCAGCAGAACTAGCGGGAGTGGAACCACCGGGGAGCTGTTTTTT.

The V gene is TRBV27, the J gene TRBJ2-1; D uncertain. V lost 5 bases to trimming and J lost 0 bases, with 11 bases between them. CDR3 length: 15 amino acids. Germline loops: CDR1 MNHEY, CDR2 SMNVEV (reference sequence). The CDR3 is CASSPDSSSYNEQFF. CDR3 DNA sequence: TGTGCCAGCAGTCCCGACTCGAGCTCCTACAATGAGCAGTTCTTC.

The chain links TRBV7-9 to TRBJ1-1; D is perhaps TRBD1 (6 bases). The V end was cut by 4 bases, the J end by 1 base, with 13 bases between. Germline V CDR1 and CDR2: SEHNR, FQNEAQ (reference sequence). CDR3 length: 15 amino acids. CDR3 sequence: CASSSGGRGNTEAFF. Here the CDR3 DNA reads TGTGCCAGCAGCTCCGGGGGCCGAGGGAACACTGAAGCTTTCTTT.

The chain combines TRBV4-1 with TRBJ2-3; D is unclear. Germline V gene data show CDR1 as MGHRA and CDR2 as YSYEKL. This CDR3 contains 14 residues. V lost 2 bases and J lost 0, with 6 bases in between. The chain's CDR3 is CASSQYSSTDTQYF. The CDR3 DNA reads TGCGCCAGCAGCCAATATTCTAGCACAGATACGCAGTATTTT.

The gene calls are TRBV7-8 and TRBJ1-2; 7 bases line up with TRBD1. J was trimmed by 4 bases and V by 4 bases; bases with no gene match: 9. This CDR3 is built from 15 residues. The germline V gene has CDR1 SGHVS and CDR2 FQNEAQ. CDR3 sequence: CASSSPQGVGYGYTF. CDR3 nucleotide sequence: TGTGCCAGCAGCTCACCCCAGGGGGTTGGCTATGGCTACACCTTC.

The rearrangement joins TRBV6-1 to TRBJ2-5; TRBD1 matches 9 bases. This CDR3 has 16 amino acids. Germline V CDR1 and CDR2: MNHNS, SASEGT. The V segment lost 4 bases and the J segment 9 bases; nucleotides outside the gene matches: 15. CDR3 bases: TGTGCCAGCAGTGGGTTGCCCGGACAGGGGTCCCAGGCCCAGTACTTC. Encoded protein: CASSGLPGQGSQAQYF.

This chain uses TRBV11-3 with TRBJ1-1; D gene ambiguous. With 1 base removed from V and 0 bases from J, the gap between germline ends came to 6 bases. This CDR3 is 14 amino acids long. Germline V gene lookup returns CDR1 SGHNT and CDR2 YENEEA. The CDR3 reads CASSLGIMNTEAFF. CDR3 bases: TGTGCCAGCAGCTTAGGGATCATGAACACTGAAGCTTTCTTT.

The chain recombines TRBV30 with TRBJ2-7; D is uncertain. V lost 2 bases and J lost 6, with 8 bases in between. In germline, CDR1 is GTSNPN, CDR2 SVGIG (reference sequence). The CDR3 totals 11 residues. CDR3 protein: CAWSSYSEQYF. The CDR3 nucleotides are TGTGCCTGGAGTTCTTATTCCGAGCAGTACTTC. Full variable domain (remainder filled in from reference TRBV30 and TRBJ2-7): SQTIHQWPATLVQPVGSPLSLECTVEGTSNPNLYWYRQAAGRGLQLLFYSVGIGQISSEVPQNLSASRPQDRQFILSSKKLLLSDSGFYLCAWSSYSEQYFGPGTRLTVT.

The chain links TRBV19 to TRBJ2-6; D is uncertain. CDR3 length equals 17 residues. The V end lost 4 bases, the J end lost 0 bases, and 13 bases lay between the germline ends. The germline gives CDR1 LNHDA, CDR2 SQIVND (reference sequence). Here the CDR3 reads CASSRVGRTSGANVLTF. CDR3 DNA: TGTGCCAGTAGTAGGGTCGGCAGGACCTCTGGGGCCAACGTCCTGACTTTC.

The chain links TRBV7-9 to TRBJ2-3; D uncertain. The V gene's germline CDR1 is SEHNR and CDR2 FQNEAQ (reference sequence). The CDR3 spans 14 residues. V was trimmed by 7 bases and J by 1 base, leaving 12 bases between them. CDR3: CASIDTPGTDTQYF. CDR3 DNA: TGTGCCAGCATCGATACCCCCGGCACAGATACGCAGTATTTT.

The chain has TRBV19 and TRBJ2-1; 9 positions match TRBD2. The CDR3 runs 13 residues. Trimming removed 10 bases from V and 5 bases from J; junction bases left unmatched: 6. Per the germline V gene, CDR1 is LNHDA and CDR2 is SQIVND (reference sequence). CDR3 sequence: CATSASGDNEQFF. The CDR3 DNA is TGTGCCACCTCGGCTAGCGGGGACAATGAGCAGTTCTTC.

As DNA, the CDR3 is TGTGCCAGCAGTCGGCAGGGACCTACCTACGAGCAGTACTTC. The encoded protein is CASSRQGPTYEQYF. The rearrangement uses TRBV6-6 and TRBJ2-7; possibly TRBD1 or TRBD2 for D (5 bases each). The CDR3 runs 14 residues. Germline values: CDR1 MNHNY, CDR2 SVGAGI (reference sequence). Trimming left V 5 bases short and J 2 bases short, with 13 bases between.

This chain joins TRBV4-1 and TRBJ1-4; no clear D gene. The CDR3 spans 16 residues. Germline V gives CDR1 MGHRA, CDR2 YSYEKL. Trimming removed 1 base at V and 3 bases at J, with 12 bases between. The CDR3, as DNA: TGCGCCAGCAGCCAAGGAGGAGGAACGGCTAATGAAAAACTGTTTTTT. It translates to CASSQGGGTANEKLFF.

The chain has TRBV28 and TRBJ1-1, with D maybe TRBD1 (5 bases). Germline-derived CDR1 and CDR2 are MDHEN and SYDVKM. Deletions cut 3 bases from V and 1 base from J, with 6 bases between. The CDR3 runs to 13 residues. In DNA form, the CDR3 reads TGTGCCAGCAGTTTGGGGGGGAACACTGAAGCTTTCTTT. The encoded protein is CASSLGGNTEAFF. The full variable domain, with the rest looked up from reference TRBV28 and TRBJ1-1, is DVKVTQSSRYLVKRTGEKVFLECVQDMDHENMFWYRQDPGLGLRLIYFSYDVKMKEKGDIPEGYSVSREKKERFSLILESASTNQTSMYLCASSLGGNTEAFFGQGTRLTVV.

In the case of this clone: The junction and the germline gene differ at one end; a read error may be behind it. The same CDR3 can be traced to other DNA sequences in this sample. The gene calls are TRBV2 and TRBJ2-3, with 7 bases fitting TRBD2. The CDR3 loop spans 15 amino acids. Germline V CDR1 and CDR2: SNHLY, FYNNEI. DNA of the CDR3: TGTGCCAGCAGCGAAGCCGGGACTAACACAGATACGCAGTATTTT. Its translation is CASSEAGTNTDTQYF.

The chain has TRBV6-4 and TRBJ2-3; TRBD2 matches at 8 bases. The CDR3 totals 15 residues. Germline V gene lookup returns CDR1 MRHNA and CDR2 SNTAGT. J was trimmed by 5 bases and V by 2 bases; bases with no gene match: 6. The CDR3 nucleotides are TGTGCCAGCAGTGACCGAGCGGGAGAAGGAGATACGCAGTATTTT. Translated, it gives CASSDRAGEGDTQYF.